One and the same sample provided the 20 T cell receptor beta chains below, sequenced in a study of blood T cells in healthy people across ages. Together with a sample-barcoded 5' primer, a J-beta primer mix was included in a second PCR lasting roughly 6 to 12 cycles. TCRdb reprocessed the 5' RACE reads via MiXCR and lists one record per CDR3 protein. The profile covers hundreds of thousands of distinct CDR3 sequences, with roughly 21% appearing a single time and roughly 3.6% taken by the ten largest. The sample was blood. The receptors derive from a man between 65 and 79 years old in good health.

This clonotype was observed a few times. V is TRBV7-2 and J is TRBJ2-3, with D maybe TRBD2 (5 bases). V was shortened by 7 bases and J by 1 base, with 12 bases between the two germline ends. The CDR3 extends over 14 amino acids. The germline V gene encodes CDR1 SGHTA and CDR2 FQGNSA. The CDR3 DNA reads as TGTGCCAGCAACGAAAGCGGACGCACAGATACGCAGTATTTT. Residues: CASNESGRTDTQYF.

This clonotype was seen more than once but under ten times. J is TRBJ2-7 and V is TRBV6-5; 7 bases are shared with TRBD1. V lost 2 bases and J lost 3; bases outside the gene matches: 7. The CDR3 runs 15 residues. Looked up from germline, CDR1 is MNHEY and CDR2 is SVGAGI. This chain's CDR3 is CASSYRQTGSYEQYF. The CDR3 DNA reads as TGTGCCAGCAGTTACAGGCAGACAGGGAGCTACGAGCAGTACTTC.

This clonotype was seen a few times. The rearrangement joins TRBV4-1 to TRBJ1-3, with 9 bases identical to TRBD1. CDR1 is MGHRA, CDR2 YSYEKL, per germline. J gave up 4 bases and V 2 bases, and 6 bases lay outside the gene matches. The CDR3 loop spans 16 amino acids. CDR3 in DNA: TGCGCCAGCAGCCAACCCCGGGGACAGGGCGGAAACACCATATATTTT. Translating gives CASSQPRGQGGNTIYF.

The chain combines TRBV3-1 with TRBJ1-4; D is ambiguous. V shed 3 bases and J shed 8 bases, with 19 bases lying between them. CDR1 and CDR2 (germline): LGHDT, YNNKEL (reference sequence). This CDR3 comprises 16 residues. CDR3 nucleotide sequence: TGTGCCAGCAGCCAGACTTTACACGGGGAGAAGGAAAAACTGTTTTTT. It is translated as CASSQTLHGEKEKLFF.

This clonotype was observed many times. V gene TRBV20-1 combines with J gene TRBJ1-4, with a tentative D call TRBD1 (6 bases). Per the germline V gene, CDR1 is DFQATT and CDR2 is SNEGSKA (reference sequence). The CDR3 is 13 residues long. V lost 3 bases, J lost 7 bases, and 12 bases lay in between. The CDR3 DNA follows: TGCAGTGCTAGTGCCAGGGGAGGTGAAAAACTGTTTTTT. This sequence encodes CSASARGGEKLFF.

In its sample, this clonotype was seen many times. The chain joins TRBV4-1 to TRBJ2-5; D may match TRBD1 or TRBD2 (5 bases each). Germline lookup yields CDR1 MGHRA and CDR2 YSYEKL. V lost 0 bases and J lost 0, with 8 bases in between. This CDR3 is 15 amino acids long. The CDR3 DNA is TGCGCCAGCAGCCAAGATGGGACCAACCAAGAGACCCAGTACTTC. This translates into CASSQDGTNQETQYF.

This clonotype was observed at least ten times. The V gene is TRBV7-9, the J gene TRBJ1-1; TRBD1 matches 8 bases. This CDR3 is 16 amino acids long. J was trimmed by 4 bases and V by 3 bases; bases with no gene match: 10. Germline CDR1 is SEHNR and CDR2 is FQNEAQ (reference sequence). The CDR3 is CASSLPGGAGSTEAFF. Written as DNA, the CDR3 is TGTGCCAGCAGCTTGCCAGGGGGCGCAGGTAGCACTGAAGCTTTCTTT.

This clonotype was detected a few times. CDR3 nucleotide sequence: TGTGCCACCAGCAGTTGGGGACAGCGCTATGGCTACACCTTC. Translating gives CATSSWGQRYGYTF. The chain uses TRBV15 and TRBJ1-2; TRBD1 agrees at 7 bases. Germline CDR1 and CDR2: LNHNV and YYDKDF (reference sequence). The CDR3 loop spans 14 amino acids. Trimming took 3 bases from V and 4 from J; bases not matched to a gene: 5. The complete variable domain, with remaining parts taken from reference TRBV15 and TRBJ1-2, reads DAMVIQNPRYQVTQFGKPVTLSCSQTLNHNVMYWYQQKSSQAPKLLFHYYDKDFNNEADTPDNFQSRRPNTSFCFLDIRSPGLGDTAMYLCATSSWGQRYGYTFGSGTRLTVV.

The chain recombines TRBV20-1 with TRBJ2-1; 7 nucleotides line up with TRBD2. Germline lookup yields CDR1 DFQATT and CDR2 SNEGSKA (reference sequence). The trim removed 1 base at V and 4 bases at J, leaving 7 bases unmatched. This CDR3 region has 15 residues. The CDR3 loop reads CSARGGTTGYNEQFF. CDR3 in DNA: TGCAGTGCTAGAGGAGGGACTACGGGATACAATGAGCAGTTCTTC.

This clonotype has only a few counts. This CDR3 reads CASGSGNYNEQFF. CDR3 nucleotides: TGTGCCAGCGGTTCAGGGAACTACAATGAGCAGTTCTTC. The chain joins TRBV28 to TRBJ2-1, with D possibly being TRBD1 (5 bases). Germline V lookup: CDR1 MDHEN, CDR2 SYDVKM. The CDR3 contains 13 residues. Trimming stripped 8 bases from V and 3 bases from J, with 11 bases between. Looking up the rest from reference TRBV28 and TRBJ2-1 gives the full variable domain: DVKVTQSSRYLVKRTGEKVFLECVQDMDHENMFWYRQDPGLGLRLIYFSYDVKMKEKGDIPEGYSVSREKKERFSLILESASTNQTSMYLCASGSGNYNEQFFGPGTRLTVL.

The sample holds a few counts of this clonotype. This sequence joins TRBV19 and TRBJ2-1, with D maybe TRBD1 (6 bases). Per the germline V gene, CDR1 is LNHDA and CDR2 is SQIVND (reference sequence). The ends were cut back, 6 bases at V and 0 bases at J, with 9 bases in the middle. This CDR3 is built from 14 residues. The CDR3: CASSQDSSYNEQFF. In DNA, the CDR3 is TGTGCCAGTAGCCAGGACAGCTCCTACAATGAGCAGTTCTTC.

Here the CDR3 DNA reads TGTGCCAGCAGCTTAACGTTTCTAGCGGGAAGAACCGGGGAGCTGTTTTTT. This codes for CASSLTFLAGRTGELFF. The chain employs TRBV7-2 and TRBJ2-2; 9 bases agree with TRBD2. Germline loops: CDR1 SGHTA, CDR2 FQGNSA. V trimming: 2 bases; J trimming: 5 bases; junction bases outside the gene matches: 9. The CDR3 covers 17 residues.

The V call is TRBV5-1, the J call TRBJ2-7; 11 nucleotides line up with TRBD2. V lost 0 bases to trimming and J lost 0 bases; unmatched junction nucleotides: 2. Germline CDR1 and CDR2: SGHRS and YFSETQ. The CDR3 runs 16 residues. Written as DNA, the CDR3 is TGCGCCAGCAGCTTGGGTAGCGGGAGGGCCTCCTACGAGCAGTACTTC. Protein product: CASSLGSGRASYEQYF.

This clonotype was seen a handful of times. The V call is TRBV19, the J call TRBJ2-3, with 10 bases lining up with TRBD2. The CDR3 covers 14 residues. Germline lookup yields CDR1 LNHDA and CDR2 SQIVND (reference sequence). V was clipped by 7 bases and J by 0 bases; unmatched bases: 1. The CDR3 DNA is TGTGCCAGTACTAGCGGGAGAAGCACAGATACGCAGTATTTT. Translation gives CASTSGRSTDTQYF.

This clonotype occurred a few times. The J gene is TRBJ2-3, the V gene TRBV25-1, with TRBD1 matching over 8 bases. V trimming: 5 bases; J trimming: 4 bases; junction bases outside the gene matches: 11. This CDR3 spans 16 amino acids. In germline, CDR1 is MGHDK, CDR2 SYGVNS. The CDR3 sequence is CASSPPSRGRADTQYF. The CDR3 bases are TGTGCCAGCAGTCCGCCCAGCAGGGGGCGCGCAGATACGCAGTATTTT.

J is TRBJ1-4 and V is TRBV21-1; the D call in the table, TRBD1, was not verified against the DNA. TRBV21-1 represents a pseudogene. The CDR3 is made up of 13 amino acids. The CDR3 here is CASSKGGGQGLFF. The CDR3 DNA sequence: TGTGCCAGCAGCAAAGGGGGGGGACAGGGACTGTTTTTT.

This clonotype has at least ten counts. This rearrangement joins TRBV24-1 to TRBJ2-2, with TRBD1 identical over 9 bases. This CDR3 has 16 amino acids. Germline V gene lookup returns CDR1 KGHDR and CDR2 SFDVKD. With V trimmed by 3 bases and J by 3 bases, 4 bases remained unmatched. DNA of the CDR3: TGTGCCACCAGTGATACGGGACAGGGATACACCGGGGAGCTGTTTTTT. Translating gives CATSDTGQGYTGELFF.

The gene calls are TRBV29-1 and TRBJ2-5; 7 bases fit TRBD2. The closer fit of TRBJ2-1 to the DNA end suggests the J call may be wrong. The CDR3 is made up of 12 amino acids. CDR1 and CDR2 (germline): SQVTM, ANQGSEA. In DNA, the CDR3 is TGCAGCGTTTTTCGGGGGGACGATGAGCAGTTCTTC. Its translation is CSVFRGDDEQFF.

As concerns this clonotype: Since a much larger clone is just one base distant, this may be a read error. V usage is TRBV5-5 and J usage is TRBJ2-6; 8 positions match TRBD1. After removal of 4 bases from V and 2 bases from J, the junction contained 5 bases not matched to a gene. The CDR3 runs to 16 residues. Germline assignment: CDR1 SGHKS and CDR2 YYEKEE (reference sequence). Written as DNA, the CDR3 is TGTGCCAGCAGCGACTTACAGGGGGCTGGGGCCAACGTCCTGACTTTC. This codes for CASSDLQGAGANVLTF.

V usage is TRBV6-4 and J usage is TRBJ1-3; maybe TRBD1 (6 bases). CDR1 is MRHNA and CDR2 is SNTAGT in the germline V gene. Trimming cost V 4 bases and J 0 bases, with 22 bases left between them. The length of the CDR3 is 19 residues. CDR3: CASSVWSGQDRISGNTIYF. The CDR3 DNA is TGTGCCAGCAGTGTCTGGTCTGGACAAGACAGGATCTCTGGAAACACCATATATTTT.